Listed below are T cell receptor beta chains from one sample, sequenced in a study of blood T cells in healthy people across ages. TCRdb ran MiXCR on the 5' RACE reads and lists one entry per CDR3 protein. The top ten clones hold about an eighth of a sample with some 900,000 distinct CDR3 sequences, approximately 49% of them seen once. Sequenced sample: blood. All receptors derive from a young man in good health. Each CDR3 is given with its conserved first and last residue.

J gene: TRBJ2-3; CDR3 length: 14; V gene: TRBV20-1; CDR3 protein: CSAARGGHGDTQYF
J gene: TRBJ2-7; CDR3 length: 13; V gene: TRBV20-1; CDR3 protein: CSPRDRGSYEQYF
J gene: TRBJ2-1; CDR3 length: 16; V gene: TRBV3-1; CDR3 protein: CASSQVPRGIGNEQFF
J gene: TRBJ2-3; CDR3 length: 18; V gene: TRBV2; CDR3 protein: CASRGLAGGAISTDTQYF
J gene: TRBJ2-4; CDR3 length: 13; V gene: TRBV6-6; CDR3 protein: CASSAGPKNIQYF
J gene: .; CDR3 length: 11; V gene: TRBV29-1; CDR3 protein: CSVEKGFEQYF
J gene: TRBJ1-2; CDR3 length: 16; V gene: TRBV20-1; CDR3 protein: CSARPPSGVADYGYTF
J gene: TRBJ1-2; CDR3 length: 14; V gene: TRBV20-1; CDR3 protein: CSARDVGQGQGCTF
J gene: TRBJ2-2; CDR3 length: 17; V gene: TRBV7-8; CDR3 protein: CASSTIGGPVNTGELFF
J gene: TRBJ2-5; CDR3 length: 11; V gene: TRBV20-1; CDR3 protein: CSAEVLETQYF
J gene: TRBJ2-7; CDR3 length: 14; V gene: TRBV20-1; CDR3 protein: CSAAGGFGDNEQYF
J gene: TRBJ1-6; CDR3 length: 13; V gene: TRBV30; CDR3 protein: CAWRGQGSSPLHF
J gene: TRBJ2-1; CDR3 length: 13; V gene: TRBV2; CDR3 protein: CASSEFLGGEQFF
J gene: TRBJ1-1; CDR3 length: 13; V gene: TRBV10-3; CDR3 protein: CAIRGQGETEAFF
J gene: TRBJ2-7; CDR3 length: 14; V gene: TRBV9; CDR3 protein: CASSASGIGYEQYF
J gene: .; CDR3 length: 16; V gene: TRBV29-1; CDR3 protein: CSVAQLRVGGDYEQYF
J gene: TRBJ2-3; CDR3 length: 16; V gene: TRBV5-1; CDR3 protein: CASSARGGRDTDTQYF
J gene: TRBJ2-1; CDR3 length: 15; V gene: TRBV7-7; CDR3 protein: CASSPVPSGSNEQFF
J gene: TRBJ2-4; CDR3 length: 16; V gene: TRBV20-1; CDR3 protein: CSARDGITRAKNIQYF
J gene: TRBJ2-7; CDR3 length: 13; V gene: TRBV28; CDR3 protein: CASSSPTGDEQYF
J gene: TRBJ2-3; CDR3 length: 17; V gene: TRBV7-9; CDR3 protein: CASSLGLAGTPGDTQYF
J gene: TRBJ2-3; CDR3 length: 15; V gene: TRBV2; CDR3 protein: CASSEDRTSTGTQYF
J gene: TRBJ1-2; CDR3 length: 13; V gene: TRBV5-1; CDR3 protein: CASSLYQGSGYTF
J gene: TRBJ2-3; CDR3 length: 15; V gene: TRBV5-1; CDR3 protein: CASSFSSGAWYTQYF
J gene: TRBJ1-5; CDR3 length: 14; V gene: TRBV30; CDR3 protein: CAWSRKGNNQPQHF
J gene: TRBJ1-6; CDR3 length: 15; V gene: TRBV7-9; CDR3 protein: CASSSGPSYNSPLHF
J gene: TRBJ2-1; CDR3 length: 16; V gene: TRBV10-3; CDR3 protein: CAISEKTSGGGNEQFF
J gene: TRBJ1-1; CDR3 length: 16; V gene: TRBV20-1; CDR3 protein: CSARDARTVSNTEAFF
J gene: TRBJ2-3; CDR3 length: 16; V gene: TRBV11-2; CDR3 protein: CASSLDGQGGTDTQYF
J gene: TRBJ2-1; CDR3 length: 15; V gene: TRBV2; CDR3 protein: CASSEDRSSYNEQFF
J gene: TRBJ1-2; CDR3 length: 13; V gene: TRBV20-1; CDR3 protein: CSARTVSAYGYTF
J gene: TRBJ1-2; CDR3 length: 14; V gene: TRBV6-6; CDR3 protein: CASIPTTGTDRYTF
J gene: TRBJ1-5; CDR3 length: 19; V gene: TRBV4-1; CDR3 protein: CASSHGPRDRGRRNQPQHF
J gene: TRBJ2-2; CDR3 length: 15; V gene: TRBV6-5; CDR3 protein: CASSWGGANTGELFF
J gene: .; CDR3 length: 12; V gene: TRBV5-1; CDR3 protein: CASSSQVHEQYF
J gene: TRBJ2-1; CDR3 length: 14; V gene: TRBV29-1; CDR3 protein: CSVQGGQGYNEQFF
J gene: TRBJ2-7; CDR3 length: 16; V gene: TRBV12-3/TRBV12-4; CDR3 protein: CASSLGPQRRGDEQYF
J gene: TRBJ2-7; CDR3 length: 14; V gene: TRBV28; CDR3 protein: CASSLTFTSYEQYF
J gene: TRBJ2-3; CDR3 length: 15; V gene: TRBV28; CDR3 protein: CASRTGLVSTDTQYF
J gene: .; CDR3 length: 14; V gene: TRBV6-1; CDR3 protein: CASSAQGNAYEQYF
J gene: TRBJ1-2; CDR3 length: 14; V gene: TRBV27; CDR3 protein: CASSSRGLGYGYTF
J gene: TRBJ2-2; CDR3 length: 13; V gene: TRBV27; CDR3 protein: CASSVYQGGELFF
J gene: TRBJ2-5; CDR3 length: 19; V gene: TRBV6-5; CDR3 protein: CASSSLLRPQRGPQETQYF
J gene: TRBJ1-6; CDR3 length: 16; V gene: TRBV20-1; CDR3 protein: CSARRTGESYNSPLHF
J gene: TRBJ2-3; CDR3 length: 13; V gene: TRBV20-1; CDR3 protein: CSASPGGRNTQYF
J gene: TRBJ2-1; CDR3 length: 13; V gene: TRBV12-3/TRBV12-4; CDR3 protein: CASSQPPGDEQFF
J gene: TRBJ1-6; CDR3 length: 17; V gene: TRBV27; CDR3 protein: CASNEGHSGTWGSPLHF